These 23 T cell receptor beta chains came from one sample sequenced in a study of blood T cell repertoires in COVID-19. Profiling relied on immunoSEQ multiplex PCR, and the TCRdb table lists in-frame clones only, not all of them. The table has about 270,000 clones, about 89% seen once. The sequencing sample was made of peripheral blood. All receptors come from a man aged 35-49 years with active or convalescent COVID-19.

The chain couples TRBV5-5 to TRBJ1-4; D uncertain. The CDR3 has 16 amino acids. Trimming stripped 1 base from V and 8 bases from J, with 18 bases between. The germline V gene has CDR1 SGHKS and CDR2 YYEKEE (reference sequence). As DNA, the CDR3 is TGTGCCAGCAGCTTGCAATCGGCGGATCATCGGGAAAAACTGTTTTTT. Translated: CASSLQSADHREKLFF.

This chain links TRBV4-2 with TRBJ2-5, with 7 bases that match TRBD1. V shed 4 bases and J 3 bases; nucleotides not matched to a gene: 5. CDR3 length: 14 residues. Germline CDR1 and CDR2: LGHNA and YNFKEQ. The CDR3 loop reads CASSPPTGKETQYF. As DNA, the CDR3 is TGTGCCAGCAGCCCACCGACAGGGAAAGAGACCCAGTACTTC.

This clone has ten or more counts. The rearrangement links TRBV27 to TRBJ1-1; D remains unclear. This CDR3 spans 14 amino acids. CDR1 MNHEY and CDR2 SMNVEV come from the germline V gene (reference sequence). Trimming cost V 7 bases and J 2 bases, with 14 bases left between them. The CDR3 DNA sequence: TGTGCCAGCACCCAAAATACAGACAACACTGAAGCTTTCTTT. It specifies CASTQNTDNTEAFF.

The V gene is TRBV7-9, the J gene TRBJ1-1, with a tentative D call TRBD1 (5 bases). Trimming removed 0 bases at V and 5 bases at J, with 10 bases between. Germline V CDR1 and CDR2: SEHNR, FQNEAQ (reference sequence). The CDR3 has 14 amino acids. This CDR3 reads CASSLAGRGTEAFF. CDR3 nucleotide sequence: TGTGCCAGCAGCTTAGCAGGTAGGGGAACTGAAGCTTTCTTT.

This clone has a handful of counts. The J gene is TRBJ2-7, the V gene TRBV3-1 (or the pseudogene TRBV3-2), with TRBD1 identical over 11 bases. The CDR3 covers 13 residues. Trimming removed 4 bases from V and 6 bases from J; junction bases left unmatched: 2. Germline assignment: CDR1 LGHDT and CDR2 YNNKEL (reference sequence). The CDR3, as DNA: TGTGCCAGCAGCCTGGGGACAGGGGGCGAGCAGTACTTC. It encodes CASSLGTGGEQYF.

The V gene is TRBV5-1, the J gene TRBJ1-4; D perhaps matches TRBD1 (5 bases). Germline V gives CDR1 SGHRS, CDR2 YFSETQ. V gave up 4 bases and J gave up 7 bases, with 11 bases separating them. CDR3 length equals 13 residues. CDR3 nucleotide sequence: TGCGCCAGCAGCAGGCAGGGAGGTGAAAAACTGTTTTTT. Encoded protein: CASSRQGGEKLFF.

The chain employs TRBV5-1 and TRBJ2-7, with 9 bases fitting TRBD2. There are 15 residues in the CDR3. Germline assignment: CDR1 SGHRS and CDR2 YFSETQ. V trimming: 0 bases; J trimming: 5 bases; junction bases outside the gene matches: 6. The CDR3 coding sequence is TGCGCCAGCAGCTTGGTGGCTAGCGGGAAGGACGAGCAGTACTTC. Amino acids: CASSLVASGKDEQYF.

This rearrangement joins TRBV24-1 to TRBJ2-1; 14 nucleotides align to TRBD2. Per germline, CDR1 KGHDR and CDR2 SFDVKD. With V trimmed by 1 base and J by 9 bases, 1 base remained unmatched. This CDR3 spans 15 amino acids. CDR3 nucleotides: TGTGCCACCAGTGATTTAGGGACTAGCGGGGGTGAGCAGTTCTTC. Translated, it gives CATSDLGTSGGEQFF.

On this clone itself: Other DNA sequences in the same sample also yield this CDR3. V and J are TRBV19 and TRBJ1-5; the D is unclear. V lost 6 bases, J lost 6 bases, and 9 bases lay in between. The germline gives CDR1 LNHDA, CDR2 SQIVND (reference sequence). CDR3 length: 12 residues. The CDR3 nucleotides are TGTGCCAGTAGCCCACGGGGTCAGCCCCAGCATTTT. Its translation: CASSPRGQPQHF.

In DNA, the CDR3 is TGTGCCAGCAGTGAACCGATGACACTCTACGAGCAGTACTTC. Amino acids: CASSEPMTLYEQYF. The chain employs TRBV9 and TRBJ2-7; D remains ambiguous. CDR3 length: 14 amino acids. Trimming pared 5 bases from V and 3 bases from J, leaving 15 bases between. The germline gives CDR1 SGDLS, CDR2 YYNGEE.

The V and J genes are TRBV29-1 and TRBJ2-5; D is possibly TRBD2 (5 bases). The CDR3 is 15 residues long. Germline V CDR1 and CDR2: SQVTM, ANQGSEA. Trimming took off 8 bases at V and 7 bases at J, with 26 bases between the two ends. CDR3 DNA sequence: TGCAGCCTTAGGCAGATGGACTCCCAATGGGGGACCCAGTACTTC. Its translation is CSLRQMDSQWGTQYF.

The chain has TRBV10-1 and TRBJ2-1, with D uncertain. V lost 0 bases, J lost 0 bases, and 12 bases lay in between. The CDR3 has 17 residues. Germline CDR1 reads WNHNN; CDR2 reads SYGVQD (reference sequence). CDR3 loop: CASSESVQASSYNEQFF. The DNA for the CDR3 is TGCGCCAGCAGTGAGTCGGTGCAGGCGAGCTCCTACAATGAGCAGTTCTTC.

The V gene is TRBV3-1 (or the pseudogene TRBV3-2), the J gene TRBJ1-4, with 8 bases aligning to TRBD1. J was trimmed by 11 bases and V by 1 base; bases with no gene match: 9. CDR3 size: 15 residues. CDR1 LGHDT and CDR2 YNNKEL come from the germline V gene (reference sequence). In DNA, the CDR3 is TGTGCCAGCAGCCAAGGGAAAGGACAGGGCAGGAAACTGTTTTTT. The encoded protein is CASSQGKGQGRKLFF.

The CDR3 protein is CSVNQGFRNGELFF. CDR3 coding DNA: TGCAGCGTGAACCAGGGTTTCCGGAACGGGGAGCTGTTTTTT. This chain connects TRBV29-1 to TRBJ2-2, with D maybe TRBD1 (5 bases). Looked up from germline, CDR1 is SQVTM and CDR2 is ANQGSEA. V lost 6 bases and J lost 7, with 18 bases in between. The CDR3 consists of 14 residues.

This chain connects TRBV9 to TRBJ2-5, with 8 bases aligning to TRBD2. The CDR3 is 16 amino acids. Germline V lookup: CDR1 SGDLS, CDR2 YYNGEE. The V segment lost 0 bases and the J segment 1 base; nucleotides outside the gene matches: 5. The CDR3 coding sequence is TGTGCCAGCAGCGTAGGGGCGGGAGGTGTCCAAGAGACCCAGTACTTC. It specifies CASSVGAGGVQETQYF.

The rearrangement links TRBV3-1 (or the pseudogene TRBV3-2) to TRBJ2-7; unclear D gene. CDR3 length equals 13 residues. Trimming took 8 bases from V and 0 from J, leaving 11 bases between them. The germline gives CDR1 LGHDT, CDR2 YNNKEL (reference sequence). The CDR3 DNA reads TGTGCCAGCGTTTCGCCCAGCTCCTACGAGCAGTACTTC. Residues: CASVSPSSYEQYF.

The J gene is TRBJ2-7, the V gene TRBV5-4; D perhaps matches TRBD2 (6 bases). In germline, CDR1 is SGHNT, CDR2 YYREEE (reference sequence). The CDR3 sequence is 12 residues long. The CDR3 here is CAAGQKGYEQYF. CDR3 DNA sequence: TGTGCGGCGGGGCAAAAGGGCTACGAGCAGTACTTC.

J is TRBJ1-1 and V is TRBV30, with TRBD1 as a possible D gene (5 bases). Germline V CDR1 and CDR2: GTSNPN, SVGIG (reference sequence). The V end was cut by 0 bases, the J end by 11 bases, with 16 bases between. This CDR3 has 13 amino acids. Here the CDR3 reads CAWSVGGVEDAFF. CDR3 in DNA: TGTGCCTGGAGTGTCGGAGGGGTAGAAGATGCTTTCTTT.

This chain links TRBV19 with TRBJ2-7; D gene unclear. From germline, CDR1 is LNHDA and CDR2 SQIVND (reference sequence). V shed 1 base and J shed 0 bases, with 4 bases lying between them. The CDR3 sequence is 13 residues long. The CDR3 is CASSIASSYEQYF. In DNA form, the CDR3 reads TGTGCCAGTAGTATAGCATCCTCCTACGAGCAGTACTTC.

V is TRBV12-3 or TRBV12-4 and J is TRBJ2-5, with 9 positions matching TRBD1. The junction had 1 base not matched to a gene; V was cut back by 8 bases and J by 6 bases. This CDR3 has 11 amino acids. The CDR3, as DNA: TGTGCCAGCGGGACAGGGCAGACCCAGTACTTC. This sequence encodes CASGTGQTQYF.

The rearrangement links TRBV6-6 to TRBJ2-3; 7 bases agree with TRBD2. Trimming removed 7 bases from V and 5 bases from J; junction bases left unmatched: 12. Germline CDR1 and CDR2: MNHNY and SVGAGI (reference sequence). The CDR3 totals 15 residues. CDR3: CASTGGTSVVDTQYF. In DNA form, the CDR3 reads TGTGCCAGCACGGGAGGAACTAGCGTTGTAGATACGCAGTATTTT.

This chain joins TRBV3-1 (or the pseudogene TRBV3-2) and TRBJ1-6; D unclear. V was pared by 4 bases and J by 10 bases, with 14 bases between. The length of the CDR3 is 14 residues. Germline CDR1 and CDR2: LGHDT and YNNKEL (reference sequence). DNA for the CDR3: TGTGCCAGCAGCCTACGAGGGCCCACGTCACCCCTCCACTTT. Protein sequence: CASSLRGPTSPLHF.

The chain has TRBV7-3 and TRBJ2-3; 9 nucleotides line up with TRBD1. The CDR3 extends over 16 amino acids. The V gene end was trimmed by 5 bases and the J gene end by 3 bases; junction bases not matched to a gene: 9. Germline-derived CDR1 and CDR2 are SGHTA and FQGTGA. The CDR3 DNA sequence: TGTGCCAGCAGCCCGAGGGGACAGGGAGGTACAGATACGCAGTATTTT. The encoded protein is CASSPRGQGGTDTQYF.